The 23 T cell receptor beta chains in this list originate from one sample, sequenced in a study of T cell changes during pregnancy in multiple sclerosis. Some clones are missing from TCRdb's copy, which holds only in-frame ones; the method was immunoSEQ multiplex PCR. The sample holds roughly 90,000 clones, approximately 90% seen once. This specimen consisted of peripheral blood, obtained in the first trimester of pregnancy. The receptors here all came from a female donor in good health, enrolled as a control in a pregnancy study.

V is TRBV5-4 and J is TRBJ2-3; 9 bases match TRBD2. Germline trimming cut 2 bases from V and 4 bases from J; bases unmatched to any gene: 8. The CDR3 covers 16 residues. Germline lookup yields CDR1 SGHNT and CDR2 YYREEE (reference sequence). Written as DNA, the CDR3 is TGTGCCAGCAGCTTCCAGACTAGCGGCGCTTCAGATACGCAGTATTTT. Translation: CASSFQTSGASDTQYF.

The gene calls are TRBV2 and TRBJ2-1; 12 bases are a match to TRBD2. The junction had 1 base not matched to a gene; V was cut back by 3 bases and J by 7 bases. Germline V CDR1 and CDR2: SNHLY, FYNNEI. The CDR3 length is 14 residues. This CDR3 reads CASSDGLAGNEQFF. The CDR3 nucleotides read TGTGCCAGCAGTGACGGACTAGCGGGGAATGAGCAGTTCTTC. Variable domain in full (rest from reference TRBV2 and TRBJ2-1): EPEVTQTPSHQVTQMGQEVILRCVPISNHLYFYWYRQILGQKVEFLVSFYNNEISEKSEIFDDQFSVERPDGSNFTLKIRSTKLEDSAMYFCASSDGLAGNEQFFGPGTRLTVL.

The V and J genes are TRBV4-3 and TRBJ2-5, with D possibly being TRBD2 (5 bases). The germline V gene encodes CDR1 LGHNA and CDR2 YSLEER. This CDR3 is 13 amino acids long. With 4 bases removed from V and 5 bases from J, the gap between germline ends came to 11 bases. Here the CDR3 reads CASSPWRGETQYF. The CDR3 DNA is TGCGCCAGCAGCCCATGGCGCGGGGAGACCCAGTACTTC.

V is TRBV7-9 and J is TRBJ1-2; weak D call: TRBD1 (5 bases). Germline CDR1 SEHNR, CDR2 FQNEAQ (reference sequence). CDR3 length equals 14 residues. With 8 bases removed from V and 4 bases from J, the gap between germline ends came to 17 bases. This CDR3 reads CASGGSTAIYGYTF. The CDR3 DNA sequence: TGTGCCAGCGGTGGATCGACAGCTATCTATGGCTACACCTTC.

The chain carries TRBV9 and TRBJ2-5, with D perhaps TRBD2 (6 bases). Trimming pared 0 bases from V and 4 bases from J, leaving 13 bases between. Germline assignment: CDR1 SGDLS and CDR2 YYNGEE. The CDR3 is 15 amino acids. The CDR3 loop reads CASSVDNRGTETQYF. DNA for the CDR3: TGTGCCAGCAGCGTAGACAATCGGGGGACAGAGACCCAGTACTTC.

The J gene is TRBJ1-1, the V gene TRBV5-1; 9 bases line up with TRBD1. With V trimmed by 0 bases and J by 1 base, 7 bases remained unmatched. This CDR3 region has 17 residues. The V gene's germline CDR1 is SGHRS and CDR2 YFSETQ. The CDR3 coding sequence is TGCGCCAGCAGCTTGGGCCGGGGACAGGGTTCGAACACTGAAGCTTTCTTT. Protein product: CASSLGRGQGSNTEAFF.

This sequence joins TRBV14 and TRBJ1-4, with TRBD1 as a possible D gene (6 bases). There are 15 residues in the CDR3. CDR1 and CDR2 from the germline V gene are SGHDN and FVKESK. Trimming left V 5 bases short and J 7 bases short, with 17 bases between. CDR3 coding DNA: TGTGCCAGCAGCAGACAGGTGACTGCTAGTGAAAAACTGTTTTTT. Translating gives CASSRQVTASEKLFF.

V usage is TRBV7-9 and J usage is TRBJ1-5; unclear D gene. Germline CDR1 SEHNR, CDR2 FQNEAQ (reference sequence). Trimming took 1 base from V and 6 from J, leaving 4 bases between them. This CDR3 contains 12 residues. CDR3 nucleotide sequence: TGTGCCAGCAGCTTAGGGGCTCAGCCCCAGCATTTT. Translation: CASSLGAQPQHF.

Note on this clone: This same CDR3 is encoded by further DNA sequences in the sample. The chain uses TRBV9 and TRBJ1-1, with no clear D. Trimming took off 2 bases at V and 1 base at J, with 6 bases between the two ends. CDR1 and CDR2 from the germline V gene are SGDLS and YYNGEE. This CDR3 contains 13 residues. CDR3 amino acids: CASSVSGNTEAFF. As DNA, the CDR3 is TGTGCCAGCAGCGTGTCGGGGAACACTGAAGCTTTCTTT. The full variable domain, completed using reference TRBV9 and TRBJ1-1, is DSGVTQTPKHLITATGQRVTLRCSPRSGDLSVYWYQQSLDQGLQFLIQYYNGEERAKGNILERFSAQQFPDLHSELNLSSLELGDSALYFCASSVSGNTEAFFGQGTRLTVV.

CDR3 nucleotides: TGTGCCAGCAGTATGCAGGGGAAGGACACTGAAGCTTTCTTT. It specifies CASSMQGKDTEAFF. The chain joins TRBV2 to TRBJ1-1, with D perhaps TRBD1 (6 bases). CDR3 length equals 14 residues. The germline V gene encodes CDR1 SNHLY and CDR2 FYNNEI. V was shortened by 5 bases and J by 3 bases, with 13 bases between the two germline ends.

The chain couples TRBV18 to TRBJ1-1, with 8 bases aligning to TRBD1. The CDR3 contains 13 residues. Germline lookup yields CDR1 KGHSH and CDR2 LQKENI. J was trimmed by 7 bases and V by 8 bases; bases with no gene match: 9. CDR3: CASAGQAGSEAFF. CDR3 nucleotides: TGTGCCAGCGCGGGACAGGCGGGTAGTGAAGCTTTCTTT.

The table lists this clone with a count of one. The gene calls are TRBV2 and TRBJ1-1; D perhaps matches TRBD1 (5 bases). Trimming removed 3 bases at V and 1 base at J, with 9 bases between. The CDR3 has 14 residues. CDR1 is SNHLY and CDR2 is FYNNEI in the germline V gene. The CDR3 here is CASSDWGSNTEAFF. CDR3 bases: TGTGCCAGCAGTGACTGGGGCTCGAACACTGAAGCTTTCTTT. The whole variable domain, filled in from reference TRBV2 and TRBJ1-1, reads EPEVTQTPSHQVTQMGQEVILRCVPISNHLYFYWYRQILGQKVEFLVSFYNNEISEKSEIFDDQFSVERPDGSNFTLKIRSTKLEDSAMYFCASSDWGSNTEAFFGQGTRLTVV.

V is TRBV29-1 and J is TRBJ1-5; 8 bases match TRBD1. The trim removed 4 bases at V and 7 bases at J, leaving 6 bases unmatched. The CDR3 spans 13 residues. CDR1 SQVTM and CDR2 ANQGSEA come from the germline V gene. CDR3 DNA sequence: TGCAGCGTTGCGGACAGGGTTGGGCAGCCCCAGCATTTT. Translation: CSVADRVGQPQHF.

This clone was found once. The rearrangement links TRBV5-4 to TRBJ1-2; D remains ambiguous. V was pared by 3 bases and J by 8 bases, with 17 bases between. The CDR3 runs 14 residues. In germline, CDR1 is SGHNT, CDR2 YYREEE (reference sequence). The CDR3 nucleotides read TGTGCCAGCAGCTCAAACCGGGAAAACCACGGCTACACCTTC. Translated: CASSSNRENHGYTF.

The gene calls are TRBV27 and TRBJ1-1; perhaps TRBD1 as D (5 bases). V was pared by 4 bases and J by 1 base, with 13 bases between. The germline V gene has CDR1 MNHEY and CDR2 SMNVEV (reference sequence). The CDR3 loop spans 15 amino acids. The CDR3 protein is CASSYKDGGNTEAFF. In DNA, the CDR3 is TGTGCCAGCAGTTACAAGGACGGGGGGAACACTGAAGCTTTCTTT.

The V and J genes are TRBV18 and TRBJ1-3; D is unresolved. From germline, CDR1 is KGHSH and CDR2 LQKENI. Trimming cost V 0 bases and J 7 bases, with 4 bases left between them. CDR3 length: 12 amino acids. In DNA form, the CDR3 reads TGTGCCAGCTCACCACCCGGTAACACCATATATTTT. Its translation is CASSPPGNTIYF.

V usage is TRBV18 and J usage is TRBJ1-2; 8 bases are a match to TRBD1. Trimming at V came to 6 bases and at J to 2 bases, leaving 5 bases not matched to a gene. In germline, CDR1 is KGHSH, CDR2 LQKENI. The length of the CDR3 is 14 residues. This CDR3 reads CASSPGGENYGYTF. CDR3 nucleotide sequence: TGTGCCAGCTCCCCAGGGGGCGAAAACTATGGCTACACCTTC.

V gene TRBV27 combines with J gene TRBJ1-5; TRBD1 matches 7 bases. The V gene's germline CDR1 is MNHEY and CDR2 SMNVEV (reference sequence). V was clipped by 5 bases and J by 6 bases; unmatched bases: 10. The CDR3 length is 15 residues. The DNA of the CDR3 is TGTGCCAGCAGTCCATTCCGGACAGGAGGTCAGCCCCAGCATTTT. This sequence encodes CASSPFRTGGQPQHF.

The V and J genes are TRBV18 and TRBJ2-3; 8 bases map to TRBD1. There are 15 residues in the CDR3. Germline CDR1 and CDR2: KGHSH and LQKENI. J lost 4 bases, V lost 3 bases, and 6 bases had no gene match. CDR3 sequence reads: CASSPRDRRSDTQYF. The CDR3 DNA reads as TGTGCCAGCTCACCCCGGGACAGGAGGTCAGATACGCAGTATTTT. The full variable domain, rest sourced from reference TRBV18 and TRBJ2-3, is NAGVMQNPRHLVRRRGQEARLRCSPMKGHSHVYWYRQLPEEGLKFMVYLQKENIIDESGMPKERFSAEFPKEGPSILRIQQVVRGDSAAYFCASSPRDRRSDTQYFGPGTRLTVL.

CDR3 loop: CASSRKIGGGRGTGTDTQYF. The CDR3, as DNA: TGTGCCAGCAGCCGAAAAATCGGGGGGGGCCGGGGAACTGGCACAGATACGCAGTATTTT. This chain uses TRBV4-2 with TRBJ2-3; 8 bases agree with TRBD2. V was pared by 4 bases and J by 1 base, with 19 bases of the junction left unmatched. This CDR3 comprises 20 residues. Germline assignment: CDR1 LGHNA and CDR2 YNFKEQ.

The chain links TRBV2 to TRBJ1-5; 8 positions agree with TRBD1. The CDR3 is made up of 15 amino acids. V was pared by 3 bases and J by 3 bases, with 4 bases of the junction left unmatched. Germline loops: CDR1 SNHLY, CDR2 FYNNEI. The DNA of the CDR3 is TGTGCCAGCAGTGACTCGACAGGGGTCAATCAGCCCCAGCATTTT. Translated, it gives CASSDSTGVNQPQHF.

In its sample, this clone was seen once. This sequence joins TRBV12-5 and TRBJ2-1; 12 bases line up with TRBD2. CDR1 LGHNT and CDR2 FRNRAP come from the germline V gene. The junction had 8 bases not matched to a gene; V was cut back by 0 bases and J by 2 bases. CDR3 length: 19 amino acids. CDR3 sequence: CASGLVQTSGGSPYNEQFF. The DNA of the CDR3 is TGTGCTAGTGGTTTGGTACAGACTAGCGGGGGTAGTCCCTACAATGAGCAGTTCTTC.

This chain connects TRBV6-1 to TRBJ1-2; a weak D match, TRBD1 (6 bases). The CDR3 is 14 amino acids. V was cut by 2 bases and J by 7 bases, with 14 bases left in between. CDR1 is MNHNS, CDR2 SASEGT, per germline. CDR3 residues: CASSEKGGLGGYTF. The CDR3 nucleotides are TGTGCCAGCAGTGAAAAGGGGGGGTTGGGTGGCTACACCTTC.